The table lists the clone carrying this T cell receptor (beta chain) with a few counts. This entry comes from a study of cytomegalovirus exposure and HLA in healthy donors. The study ran its PCR with 60 Vbeta and 13 Jbeta primers. TCRdb's table, derived via immunoSEQ multiplex PCR, lists solely in-frame clones and lacks some. Among around 120,000 clones listed, around 76% were seen once. Losses at the gene ends were 3 bases for V and 3 bases for J; bases not matched to a gene: 4. Germline V gene data show CDR1 as MDHEN and CDR2 as SYDVKM. The length of the CDR3 is 15 residues. Sequencing used PBMCs. The origin of this receptor is a man aged 60 to 75 in good health and CMV-seropositive. The chain uses TRBV28 and TRBJ2-3; 9 bases are shared with TRBD2. The CDR3 region is CASSFSSGVTDTQYF. CDR3 nucleotides: TGTGCCAGCAGTTTCTCTAGCGGGGTTACAGATACGCAGTATTTT.